This entry lists 17 T cell receptor beta chains sequenced from one sample in a study of shared clonotypes between healthy human individuals. Libraries were prepared by immunoSEQ multiplex PCR; TCRdb keeps only in-frame clonotypes and omits some of them. The sample yields 2 million to 2.5 million clones, 85% to 95% seen once. Sequenced material: naive CD4+ T cells from PBMCs. Subset meaning: CD45RA+ positively selected. These receptors were taken from a man between 18 and 35 years old in good health. Some clones in this sample may be carry-over from other donors' samples.

V usage is TRBV11-2 and J usage is TRBJ2-7, with a tentative D call TRBD2 (5 bases). Trimming cost V 1 base and J 4 bases, with 14 bases left between them. CDR3 length equals 15 residues. CDR1 is SGHAT and CDR2 is FQNNGV in the germline V gene. CDR3 coding DNA: TGTGCCAGCAGCTTAGTCCCGGGCCGGGGATACGAGCAGTACTTC. Protein sequence: CASSLVPGRGYEQYF.

The chain recombines TRBV5-6 with TRBJ1-2; no definite D call. V was shortened by 4 bases and J by 5 bases, with 15 bases between the two germline ends. There are 14 residues in the CDR3. Germline V gives CDR1 SGHDT, CDR2 YYEEEE. The CDR3 bases are TGTGCCAGCAGCCTGTGGAGCGGCCCATATGGCTACACCTTC. Protein sequence: CASSLWSGPYGYTF.

This chain joins TRBV29-1 and TRBJ2-7; maybe TRBD1 (6 bases). The CDR3 is made up of 11 amino acids. Trimming stripped 7 bases from V and 5 bases from J, with 12 bases between. The germline V gene has CDR1 SQVTM and CDR2 ANQGSEA. CDR3: CSGRGTNEQYF. The DNA of the CDR3 is TGCAGCGGCAGGGGAACTAACGAGCAGTACTTC.

CDR3 loop: CASTLAGTRTDTQYF. The CDR3 bases are TGTGCCAGCACCTTAGCGGGCACCCGCACAGATACGCAGTATTTT. The chain has TRBV2 and TRBJ2-3; 7 nucleotides match TRBD2. The CDR3 totals 15 residues. Germline V gives CDR1 SNHLY, CDR2 FYNNEI. Losses at the gene ends were 7 bases for V and 1 base for J; bases not matched to a gene: 8.

The rearrangement uses TRBV5-6 and TRBJ1-5, with D possibly being TRBD1 (6 bases). CDR1 is SGHDT and CDR2 is YYEEEE in the germline V gene. There are 17 residues in the CDR3. The V end was cut by 3 bases, the J end by 6 bases, with 22 bases between. The CDR3 reads CASSYTRGGGEGQPQHF. CDR3 in DNA: TGTGCCAGCAGCTATACCCGAGGGGGGGGCGAAGGTCAGCCCCAGCATTTT.

The genes are TRBV5-1 and TRBJ2-1; 9 nucleotides match TRBD2. Per germline, CDR1 SGHRS and CDR2 YFSETQ. The junction had 8 bases not matched to a gene; V was cut back by 1 base and J by 9 bases. The CDR3 contains 15 residues. The DNA for the CDR3 is TGCGCCAGCAGCTTGCAAAGCGGGAGGATGGGTGAGCAGTTCTTC. Encoded protein: CASSLQSGRMGEQFF.

V and J are TRBV27 and TRBJ2-6; 7 bases match TRBD1. V was clipped by 4 bases and J by 0 bases; unmatched bases: 3. The length of the CDR3 is 16 residues. The germline gives CDR1 MNHEY, CDR2 SMNVEV (reference sequence). DNA of the CDR3: TGTGCCAGCAGTTCCGGGACAGCCTCTGGGGCCAACGTCCTGACTTTC. It encodes CASSSGTASGANVLTF. Variable domain in full (rest from reference TRBV27 and TRBJ2-6): EAQVTQNPRYLITVTGKKLTVTCSQNMNHEYMSWYRQDPGLGLRQIYYSMNVEVTDKGDVPEGYKVSRKEKRNFPLILESPSPNQTSLYFCASSSGTASGANVLTFGAGSRLTVL.

The rearrangement links TRBV9 to TRBJ2-2; tentatively, D is TRBD1 or TRBD2 (5 bases each). The CDR3 runs 13 residues. Germline assignment: CDR1 SGDLS and CDR2 YYNGEE. V was clipped by 6 bases and J by 3 bases, with 9 bases between them. CDR3 DNA: TGTGCCAGCACTCGAGGGGACACCGGGGAGCTGTTTTTT. This gives the protein CASTRGDTGELFF.

This clone was observed a handful of times. J is TRBJ1-1 and V is TRBV5-1, with D possibly being TRBD1 (5 bases). The CDR3 sequence is 14 residues long. Trimming took 5 bases from V and 0 from J, leaving 11 bases between them. CDR1 is SGHRS and CDR2 is YFSETQ in the germline V gene. CDR3 amino acids: CASSQGSMNTEAFF. The CDR3 bases are TGCGCCAGCAGTCAGGGCAGTATGAACACTGAAGCTTTCTTT.

J is TRBJ1-2 and V is TRBV18, with a possible D match to TRBD1 (5 bases). Trimming removed 6 bases at V and 8 bases at J, with 19 bases between. Germline V gives CDR1 KGHSH, CDR2 LQKENI. This CDR3 has 14 residues. The CDR3 bases are TGTGCCAGCTCCCCGGACCAGGGAACGACGGGCTACACCTTC. Translation: CASSPDQGTTGYTF.

The CDR3 sequence: CASSLDRWASGDNEQFF. CDR3 DNA: TGTGCCAGCAGCTTAGATAGGTGGGCTAGCGGAGACAATGAGCAGTTCTTC. The J gene is TRBJ2-1, the V gene TRBV7-3; TRBD2 agrees at 7 bases. Germline CDR1 is SGHTA and CDR2 is FQGTGA. The CDR3 spans 17 residues. The trim removed 2 bases at V and 5 bases at J, leaving 12 bases unmatched.

The rearrangement joins TRBV11-3 to TRBJ1-1, with D perhaps TRBD1 (5 bases). Germline CDR1 is SGHNT and CDR2 is YENEEA. The CDR3 extends over 13 amino acids. Trimming stripped 0 bases from V and 7 bases from J, with 9 bases between. The DNA for the CDR3 is TGTGCCAGCAGCTTAGATTGGGGCAGTGAAGCTTTCTTT. Protein: CASSLDWGSEAFF.

The rearrangement uses TRBV9 and TRBJ2-1, with a tentative D call TRBD2 (6 bases). CDR1 is SGDLS and CDR2 is YYNGEE in the germline V gene. Trimming shortened V by 3 bases and J by 9 bases, and 22 bases separated the two germline ends. The CDR3 consists of 16 residues. The CDR3 coding sequence is TGTGCCAGCAGCGGGAGTATTTGGGAGGCAGGATTTGAGCAGTTCTTC. It specifies CASSGSIWEAGFEQFF. The full variable domain, completed using reference TRBV9 and TRBJ2-1, is DSGVTQTPKHLITATGQRVTLRCSPRSGDLSVYWYQQSLDQGLQFLIQYYNGEERAKGNILERFSAQQFPDLHSELNLSSLELGDSALYFCASSGSIWEAGFEQFFGPGTRLTVL.

In regard to this clone: Other DNA sequences in the sample encode the same CDR3. In DNA, the CDR3 is TGTGCCAGTAGTGAGGGGTACGAGCAGTACTTC. It yields the protein CASSEGYEQYF. The chain combines TRBV19 with TRBJ2-7; perhaps D is TRBD1 or TRBD2 (5 bases each). The germline gives CDR1 LNHDA, CDR2 SQIVND (reference sequence). The CDR3 is made up of 11 amino acids. The ends were cut back, 5 bases at V and 4 bases at J, with 6 bases in the middle.

This chain uses TRBV4-2 with TRBJ1-4; D may be TRBD1 (5 bases). Trimming stripped 4 bases from V and 1 base from J, with 13 bases between. Germline V gene sequence: CDR1 LGHNA, CDR2 YNFKEQ. The CDR3 length is 16 residues. The CDR3 loop reads CASSLAARETNEKLFF. The CDR3 DNA reads as TGTGCCAGCAGCCTTGCTGCCAGGGAAACTAATGAAAAACTGTTTTTT.

The V gene is TRBV7-3, the J gene TRBJ2-7, with 9 bases fitting TRBD1. Germline CDR1 and CDR2: SGHTA and FQGTGA. Trimming cost V 3 bases and J 2 bases; bases outside gene matches: 2. This CDR3 contains 14 residues. The CDR3 protein is CASSFGTGPYEQYF. The CDR3 coding sequence is TGTGCCAGCAGCTTCGGGACAGGGCCCTACGAGCAGTACTTC.

The chain joins TRBV7-3 to TRBJ2-7, with TRBD1 as a possible D gene (6 bases). Germline values: CDR1 SGHTA, CDR2 FQGTGA. This CDR3 has 13 amino acids. V lost 5 bases and J lost 3, with 11 bases in between. For the CDR3, the DNA is TGTGCCAGCAGCCAGGGGAATGGCTACGAGCAGTACTTC. Translation: CASSQGNGYEQYF. The complete variable domain, with remaining parts taken from reference TRBV7-3 and TRBJ2-7, reads GAGVSQTPSNKVTEKGKYVELRCDPISGHTALYWYRQSLGQGPEFLIYFQGTGAADDSGLPNDRFFAVRPEGSVSTLKIQRTERGDSAVYLCASSQGNGYEQYFGPGTRLTVT.